Below are 13 T cell receptor beta chains sequenced from a single sample in a study of T cell responses to AZD1222 COVID-19 vaccine. TCRdb's table, derived via immunoSEQ multiplex PCR, lists solely in-frame clones and lacks some. The table lists about 100,000 clones, 88% of them singletons, with roughly 1.8% in the top ten. Sequenced here: peripheral blood, sampled on day 0 of AZD1222 vaccination. All receptors come from an adult in good health.

The rearrangement links TRBV30 to TRBJ2-1, with D uncertain. CDR3 size: 13 residues. V lost 1 base, J lost 5 bases, and 9 bases lay in between. Germline V gene lookup returns CDR1 GTSNPN and CDR2 SVGIG (reference sequence). The CDR3 region is CAWSGGFDNEQFF. The CDR3 DNA reads as TGTGCCTGGAGTGGTGGTTTTGACAATGAGCAGTTCTTC. Using reference TRBV30 and TRBJ2-1 for the parts outside the CDR3, the full variable domain is SQTIHQWPATLVQPVGSPLSLECTVEGTSNPNLYWYRQAAGRGLQLLFYSVGIGQISSEVPQNLSASRPQDRQFILSSKKLLLSDSGFYLCAWSGGFDNEQFFGPGTRLTVL.

The chain uses TRBV6-6 and TRBJ1-1, with D uncertain. CDR3 length: 10 residues. V lost 2 bases to trimming and J lost 9 bases, with 4 bases between them. Germline CDR1 is MNHNY and CDR2 is SVGAGI (reference sequence). The CDR3 spells CASSYQQAFF. CDR3 nucleotides: TGTGCCAGCAGTTACCAACAAGCTTTCTTT.

The rearrangement links TRBV2 to TRBJ2-6, with D possibly called TRBD1 or TRBD2 (5 bases each). There are 13 residues in the CDR3. V was cut by 6 bases and J by 4 bases, with 7 bases left in between. Germline CDR1 reads SNHLY; CDR2 reads FYNNEI. CDR3 protein: CASRGDGANVLTF. CDR3 in DNA: TGTGCCAGCAGAGGGGACGGGGCCAACGTCCTGACTTTC.

The chain employs TRBV6-5 and TRBJ1-5, with 7 bases matching TRBD1. Germline V lookup: CDR1 MNHEY, CDR2 SVGAGI. The CDR3 loop spans 13 amino acids. V lost 7 bases, J lost 4 bases, and 4 bases stayed unmatched. The CDR3 DNA sequence: TGTGCCAGCATGAGGGGGCTGAATCAGCCCCAGCATTTT. Translating gives CASMRGLNQPQHF.

The J gene is TRBJ1-4, the V gene TRBV27; D is undetermined. Trimming removed 7 bases from V and 2 bases from J, with 8 bases in between. The CDR3 runs to 13 residues. CDR1 MNHEY and CDR2 SMNVEV come from the germline V gene (reference sequence). The CDR3 here is CASKAYTNEKLFF. DNA of the CDR3: TGTGCCAGCAAAGCTTACACTAATGAAAAACTGTTTTTT.

A few counts support this clone. Additional DNA sequences in this sample encode the identical CDR3. The rearrangement links TRBV7-2 to TRBJ1-1; D not certain. The germline V gene has CDR1 SGHTA and CDR2 FQGNSA. With 0 bases removed from V and 3 bases from J, the gap between germline ends came to 5 bases. CDR3 length: 13 amino acids. CDR3: CASSLAGDTEAFF. DNA for the CDR3: TGTGCCAGCAGCTTAGCTGGGGACACTGAAGCTTTCTTT. Full variable domain (remainder filled in from reference TRBV7-2 and TRBJ1-1): GAGVSQSPSNKVTEKGKDVELRCDPISGHTALYWYRQSLGQGLEFLIYFQGNSAPDKSGLPSDRFSAERTGGSVSTLTIQRTQQEDSAVYLCASSLAGDTEAFFGQGTRLTVV.

The chain carries TRBV27 and TRBJ2-3; 8 positions agree with TRBD1. CDR1 and CDR2 (germline): MNHEY, SMNVEV (reference sequence). The CDR3 loop spans 13 amino acids. J was trimmed by 8 bases and V by 8 bases; bases with no gene match: 9. The CDR3 spells CASQDRVRTTQYF. The CDR3 nucleotides read TGTGCCAGCCAGGACAGGGTTCGCACTACGCAGTATTTT.

The chain joins TRBV28 to TRBJ1-5, with D possibly being TRBD1 (5 bases). The CDR3 is 15 residues long. Trimming shortened V by 4 bases and J by 3 bases, and 13 bases separated the two germline ends. In germline, CDR1 is MDHEN, CDR2 SYDVKM. In DNA form, the CDR3 reads TGTGCCAGCAGTTCCCCGACAGCGAACAATCAGCCCCAGCATTTT. Translation gives CASSSPTANNQPQHF.

The rearrangement uses TRBV4-1 and TRBJ2-1; D remains unclear. CDR1 and CDR2 from the germline V gene are MGHRA and YSYEKL. This CDR3 is 15 amino acids long. The V end lost 2 bases, the J end lost 3 bases, and 11 bases lay between the germline ends. CDR3 amino acids: CASSQLNGNYNEQFF. The CDR3 region has the DNA TGCGCCAGCAGCCAATTAAACGGCAACTACAATGAGCAGTTCTTC.

The J gene is TRBJ2-7, the V gene TRBV30, with a possible D match to TRBD2 (5 bases). Trimming removed 0 bases at V and 6 bases at J, with 9 bases between. The germline gives CDR1 GTSNPN, CDR2 SVGIG (reference sequence). The CDR3 contains 12 residues. In nucleotides, the CDR3 is TGTGCCTGGAGTGTACTAGGGAGCGAGCAGTACTTC. Translated: CAWSVLGSEQYF.

J is TRBJ1-2 and V is TRBV23-1; D not resolved. TRBV23-1 counts as an open reading frame of uncertain function. This CDR3 is built from 19 residues. With 0 bases removed from V and 6 bases from J, the gap between germline ends came to 26 bases. CDR3 bases: TGCGCCAGCAGTCAATCGATTATTGGGGAACTAACTACGCGTAATGGCTACACCTTC. This gives the protein CASSQSIIGELTTRNGYTF.

Comments on this clone: Germline is not matched at one junction end, which may reflect a read error. The CDR3 region has the DNA TGTGCCAGCAGTTTTGCGGGAGCACGCTCCCACAATGAGCAGTTCTTC. It yields the protein CASSFAGARSHNEQFF. The chain combines TRBV28 with TRBJ2-1; 7 nucleotides line up with TRBD2. The CDR3 length is 16 residues. CDR1 is MDHEN, CDR2 SYDVKM, per germline.

The genes are TRBV4-1 and TRBJ2-3; 14 bases are a match to TRBD2. This CDR3 comprises 18 residues. V dropped 1 base and J dropped 5; count of bases not matched to a gene: 8. From germline, CDR1 is MGHRA and CDR2 YSYEKL. CDR3 sequence: CASSQVVGTSGSEDTQYF. The CDR3 DNA sequence: TGCGCCAGCAGCCAAGTCGTTGGGACTAGCGGGAGTGAAGATACGCAGTATTTT.